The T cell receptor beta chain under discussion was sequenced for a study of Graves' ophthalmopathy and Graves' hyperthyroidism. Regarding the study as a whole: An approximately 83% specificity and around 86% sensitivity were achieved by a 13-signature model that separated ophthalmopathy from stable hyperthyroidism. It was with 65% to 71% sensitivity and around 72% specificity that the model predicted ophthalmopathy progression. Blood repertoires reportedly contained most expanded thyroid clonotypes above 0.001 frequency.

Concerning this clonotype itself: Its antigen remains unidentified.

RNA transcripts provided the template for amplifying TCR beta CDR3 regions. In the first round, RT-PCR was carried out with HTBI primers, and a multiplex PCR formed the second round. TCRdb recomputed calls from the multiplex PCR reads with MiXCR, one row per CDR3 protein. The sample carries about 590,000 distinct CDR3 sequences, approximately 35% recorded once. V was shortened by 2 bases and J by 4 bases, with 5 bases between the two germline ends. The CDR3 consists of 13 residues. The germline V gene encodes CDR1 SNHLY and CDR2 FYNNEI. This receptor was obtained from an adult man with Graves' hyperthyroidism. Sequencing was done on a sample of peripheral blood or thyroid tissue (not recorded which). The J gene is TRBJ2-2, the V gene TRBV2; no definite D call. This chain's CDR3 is CASSEIVTGELFF. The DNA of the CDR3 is TGTGCCAGCAGTGAAATCGTCACCGGGGAGCTGTTTTTT.